This TCR beta chain originates from a study of T cells expressing NK-cell markers. Across the whole study: There were seven HCMV-seropositive donors and one seronegative donor among the eight sequenced.

The CDR3 runs to 14 residues. Germline CDR1 is KGHSH and CDR2 is LQKENI. Overall study findings and caveats: Of the CD8+ T cells in about 6 donors, roughly 1.0-7.5% belonged to dominant NKG2C+ clonotypes. There were a few donors in whom these clonotypes also led the CD3+CD56-NKG2C+ fraction.

TCRdb re-analyzed the 5' RACE reads; it lists each CDR3 protein once, without DNA. Reported are 300,000 to 450,000 distinct CDR3 sequences; the ten largest clones contain around 5.2%. Comment on this clonotype: Its antigen is not identified.

The TCR originated in a man aged 18 to 69 in good health. Material: blood T cells: a sorted CD56 or NKG2C T cell subset, CD4+ or CD8+ T cells, or bulk PBMC T cells (not recorded which). The chain employs TRBV18 and TRBJ1-1; TCRdb's D gene call, TRBD1, goes unchecked for lack of DNA. The CDR3 here is CASSPTGGNTEAFF. The entire variable domain, with the rest obtained from reference TRBV18 and TRBJ1-1, is as follows: NAGVMQNPRHLVRRRGQEARLRCSPMKGHSHVYWYRQLPEEGLKFMVYLQKENIIDESGMPKERFSAEFPKEGPSILRIQQVVRGDSAAYFCASSPTGGNTEAFFGQGTRLTVV.